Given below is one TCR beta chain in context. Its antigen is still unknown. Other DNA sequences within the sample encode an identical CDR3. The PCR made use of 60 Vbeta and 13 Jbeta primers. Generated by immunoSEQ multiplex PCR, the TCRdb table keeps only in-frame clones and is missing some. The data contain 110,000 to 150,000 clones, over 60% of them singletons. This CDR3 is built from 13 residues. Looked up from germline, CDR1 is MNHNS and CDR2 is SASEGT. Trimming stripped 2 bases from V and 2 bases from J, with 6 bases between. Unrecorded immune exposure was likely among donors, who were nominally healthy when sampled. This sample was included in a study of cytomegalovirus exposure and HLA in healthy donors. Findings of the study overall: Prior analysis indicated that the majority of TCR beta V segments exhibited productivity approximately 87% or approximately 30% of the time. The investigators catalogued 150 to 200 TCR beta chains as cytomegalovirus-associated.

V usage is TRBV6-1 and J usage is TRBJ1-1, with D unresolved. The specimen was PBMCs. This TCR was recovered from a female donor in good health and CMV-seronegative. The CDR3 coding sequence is TGTGCCAGCAGTGAACGAGGTAACACTGAAGCTTTCTTT. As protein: CASSERGNTEAFF.